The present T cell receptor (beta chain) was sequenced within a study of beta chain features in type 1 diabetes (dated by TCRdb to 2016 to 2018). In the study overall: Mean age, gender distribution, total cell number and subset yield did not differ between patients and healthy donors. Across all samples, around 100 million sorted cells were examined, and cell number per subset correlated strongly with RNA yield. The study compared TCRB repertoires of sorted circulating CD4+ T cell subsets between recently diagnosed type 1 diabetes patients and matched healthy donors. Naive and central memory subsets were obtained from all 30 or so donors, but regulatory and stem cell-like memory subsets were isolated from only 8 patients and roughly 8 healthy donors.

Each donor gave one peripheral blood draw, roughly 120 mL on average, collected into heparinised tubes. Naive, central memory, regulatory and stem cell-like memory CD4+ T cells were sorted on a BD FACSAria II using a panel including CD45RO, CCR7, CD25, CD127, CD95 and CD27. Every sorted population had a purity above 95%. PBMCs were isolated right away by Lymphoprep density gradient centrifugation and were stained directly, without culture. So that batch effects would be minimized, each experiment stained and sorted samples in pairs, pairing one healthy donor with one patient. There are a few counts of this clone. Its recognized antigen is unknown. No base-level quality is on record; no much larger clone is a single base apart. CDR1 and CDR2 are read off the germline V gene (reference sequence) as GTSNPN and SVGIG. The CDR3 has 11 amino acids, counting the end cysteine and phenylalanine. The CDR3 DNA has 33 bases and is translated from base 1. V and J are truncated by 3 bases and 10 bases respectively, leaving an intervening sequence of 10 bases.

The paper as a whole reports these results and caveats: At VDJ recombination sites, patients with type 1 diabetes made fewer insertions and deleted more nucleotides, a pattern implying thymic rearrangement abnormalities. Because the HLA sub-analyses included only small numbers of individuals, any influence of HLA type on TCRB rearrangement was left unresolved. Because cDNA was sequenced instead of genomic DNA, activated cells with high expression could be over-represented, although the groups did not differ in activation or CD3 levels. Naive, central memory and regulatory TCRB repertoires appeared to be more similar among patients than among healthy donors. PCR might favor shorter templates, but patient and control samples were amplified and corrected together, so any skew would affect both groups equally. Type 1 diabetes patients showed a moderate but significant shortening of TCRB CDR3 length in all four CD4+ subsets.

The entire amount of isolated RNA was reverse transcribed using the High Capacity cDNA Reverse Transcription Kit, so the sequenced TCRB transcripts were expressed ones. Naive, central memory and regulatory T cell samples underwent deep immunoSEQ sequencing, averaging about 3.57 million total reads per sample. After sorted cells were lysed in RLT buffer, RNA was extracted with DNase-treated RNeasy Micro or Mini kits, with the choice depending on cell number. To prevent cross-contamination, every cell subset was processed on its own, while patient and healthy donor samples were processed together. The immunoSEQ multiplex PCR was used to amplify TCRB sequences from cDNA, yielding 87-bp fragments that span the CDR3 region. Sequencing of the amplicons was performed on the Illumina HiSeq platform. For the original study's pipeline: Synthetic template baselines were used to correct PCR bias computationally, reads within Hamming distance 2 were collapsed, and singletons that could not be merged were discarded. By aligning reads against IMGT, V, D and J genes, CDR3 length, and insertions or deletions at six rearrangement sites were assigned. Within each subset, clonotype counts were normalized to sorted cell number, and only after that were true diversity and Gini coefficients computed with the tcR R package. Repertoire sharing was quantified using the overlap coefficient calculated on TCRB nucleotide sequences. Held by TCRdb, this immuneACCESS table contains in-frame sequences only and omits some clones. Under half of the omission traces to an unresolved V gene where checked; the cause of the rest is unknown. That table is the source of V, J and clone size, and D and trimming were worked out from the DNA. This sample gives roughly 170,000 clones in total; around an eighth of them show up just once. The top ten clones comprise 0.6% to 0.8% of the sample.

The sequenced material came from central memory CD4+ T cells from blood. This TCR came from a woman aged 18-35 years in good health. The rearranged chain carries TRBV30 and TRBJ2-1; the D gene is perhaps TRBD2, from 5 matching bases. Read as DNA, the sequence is TGTGCCTGGAGGGATGAGCGGGAGCAGTTCTTC. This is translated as CAWRDEREQFF.